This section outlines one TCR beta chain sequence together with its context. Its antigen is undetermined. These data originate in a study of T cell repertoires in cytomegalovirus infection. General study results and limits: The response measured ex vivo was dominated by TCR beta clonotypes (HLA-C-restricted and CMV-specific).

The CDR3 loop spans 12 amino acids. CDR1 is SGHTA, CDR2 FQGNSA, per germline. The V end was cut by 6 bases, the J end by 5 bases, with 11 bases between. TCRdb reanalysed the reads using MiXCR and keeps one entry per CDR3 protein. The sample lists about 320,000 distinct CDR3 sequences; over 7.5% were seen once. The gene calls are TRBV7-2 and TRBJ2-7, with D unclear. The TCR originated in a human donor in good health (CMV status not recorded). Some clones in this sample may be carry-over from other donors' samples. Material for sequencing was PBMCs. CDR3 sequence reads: CASSLPLNEQYF. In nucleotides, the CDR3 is TGTGCCAGCAGTTTACCACTTAACGAGCAGTACTTC.